A selection of T cell receptor beta chains follows, all from one sample in a study of T cell responses to AZD1222 COVID-19 vaccine. TCRdb keeps only in-frame clones here, not all; method: immunoSEQ multiplex PCR. The data hold 120,000 or so clones, with 90% observed a single time. This specimen was peripheral blood, taken on day 0 of AZD1222 vaccination. These receptor sequences come from an adult in good health. Each CDR3 is given with its conserved first and last residue. The D gene is left open where the match is weak. Clone sizes are given selectively: once, few, many, or a class where the clone is expanded.

d_call,j_call,v_call,clone_size,cdr3_aa,cdr3_nt
TRBD2,TRBJ2-3,TRBV5-6,.,CASSSGLASTDTQYF,TGTGCCAGCAGCAGCGGACTAGCGAGCACAGATACGCAGTATTTT
TRBD1,TRBJ1-5,TRBV27,.,CASSPDRASQPQHF,TGTGCCAGCAGTCCGGACAGGGCGAGTCAGCCCCAGCATTTT
TRBD1,TRBJ1-6,TRBV2,.,CASSPTGGESPLHF,TGTGCCAGCAGTCCGACAGGGGGCGAATCACCCCTCCACTTT
.,TRBJ1-3,TRBV18,.,CASSATGGGNTIYF,TGTGCCAGCTCAGCGACAGGAGGGGGAAACACCATATATTTT
.,TRBJ2-1,TRBV4-2,.,CASSAGVGYNEQFF,TGTGCCAGCAGCGCTGGGGTCGGGTACAATGAGCAGTTCTTC
TRBD2,TRBJ2-1,TRBV29-1,.,CSVAGLAGGTYNEQFF,TGCAGCGTTGCGGGACTAGCGGGAGGTACCTACAATGAGCAGTTCTTC
TRBD2,TRBJ2-5,TRBV11-2,.,CASSLGGSETQYF,TGTGCCAGCAGCTTAGGCGGGAGTGAGACCCAGTACTTC
TRBD1,TRBJ1-1,TRBV24-1,.,CAVRDRGGLSTEAFF,TGTGCCGTTCGGGACAGGGGCGGATTAAGCACTGAAGCTTTCTTT
.,TRBJ2-6,TRBV5-1,.,CASGSGSLGGANVLTF,TGCGCCAGCGGCTCGGGCAGTCTGGGTGGGGCCAACGTCCTGACTTTC
TRBD1,TRBJ2-5,TRBV7-8,once,CASSFGYRGQETQYF,TGTGCCAGCAGCTTTGGGTACAGGGGGCAAGAGACCCAGTACTTC
.,TRBJ1-1,TRBV19,.,CASSIPPRGEAFF,TGTGCCAGTAGTATCCCTCCCAGGGGTGAAGCTTTCTTT
.,TRBJ2-7,TRBV5-5,.,CASSSDVWVAYEQYF,TGTGCCAGCAGCTCAGACGTCTGGGTCGCCTACGAGCAGTACTTC
.,TRBJ2-2,TRBV9,.,CASSAQGSVTGELFF,TGTGCCAGCAGCGCCCAGGGTAGCGTCACCGGGGAGCTGTTTTTT
TRBD1,TRBJ1-1,TRBV25-1,.,CASSEWDRANTEAFF,TGTGCCAGCAGTGAGTGGGACAGGGCGAACACTGAAGCTTTCTTT
.,TRBJ1-2,TRBV27,.,CASSQRGAEGYTF,TGTGCCAGCAGCCAAAGGGGGGCGGAGGGCTACACCTTC
.,TRBJ2-4,TRBV28,.,CASSYRALAKNIQYF,TGTGCCAGCAGTTACAGGGCACTAGCCAAAAACATTCAGTACTTC
.,TRBJ2-1,TRBV29-1,.,CSVQGSGNEQFF,TGCAGCGTCCAGGGGTCGGGGAATGAGCAGTTCTTC
TRBD1,TRBJ1-6,TRBV18,.,CASSRRQGDNSPLHF,TGTGCCAGCTCACGACGACAGGGGGATAATTCACCCCTCCACTTT
.,TRBJ2-1,TRBV11-3,.,CASSLDNGQSYNEQFF,TGTGCCAGCAGCTTAGATAACGGCCAATCCTACAATGAGCAGTTCTTC
.,TRBJ1-1,TRBV5-4,once,CASSVDRNPEAFF,TGTGCCAGCAGCGTGGACAGAAATCCTGAAGCTTTCTTT
TRBD2,TRBJ2-3,TRBV7-9,.,CASSSGLAGRKAQDTQYF,TGTGCCAGCAGCTCGGGACTAGCGGGCCGTAAGGCCCAAGATACGCAGTATTTT
.,TRBJ1-5,TRBV6-5,.,CASTQKGNQPQHF,TGTGCCAGCACCCAAAAGGGCAATCAGCCCCAGCATTTT
.,TRBJ2-7,TRBV18,.,CASSPGAYEQYF,TGTGCCAGCTCACCGGGGGCCTACGAGCAGTACTTC
.,TRBJ2-5,TRBV5-1,.,CASSSPGKQETQYF,TGCGCCAGCAGCTCCCCGGGGAAACAAGAGACCCAGTACTTC
.,TRBJ1-1,TRBV10-2,.,CASSWGPNEAFF,TGCGCCAGCAGCTGGGGACCGAACGAAGCTTTCTTT
.,TRBJ2-3,TRBV27,.,CASSLRDDTDTQYF,TGTGCCAGCAGTTTACGGGACGACACAGATACGCAGTATTTT
TRBD2,TRBJ2-3,TRBV4-3,.,CASSQDGGRADTQYF,TGCGCCAGCAGCCAAGATGGCGGGAGGGCAGATACGCAGTATTTT
.,TRBJ1-6,TRBV28,.,CASSLGVGNSPLHF,TGTGCCAGCAGCCTGGGGGTTGGGAATTCACCCCTCCACTTT
.,TRBJ1-3,TRBV15,few,CATSRDTVSGNTIYF,TGTGCCACCAGCAGAGATACAGTCTCTGGAAACACCATATATTTT
TRBD2,TRBJ2-5,TRBV5-8,.,CASSPGLASGPQETQYF,TGTGCCAGCAGCCCGGGTCTCGCTAGCGGGCCACAAGAGACCCAGTACTTC
TRBD1,TRBJ1-1,TRBV5-4,.,CASSPRDRENTEAFF,TGTGCCAGCAGCCCACGGGACAGAGAGAACACTGAAGCTTTCTTT
.,TRBJ1-4,TRBV7-2,.,CASSLVGTSNEKLFF,TGTGCCAGCAGCTTAGTAGGGACAAGTAATGAAAAACTGTTTTTT
TRBD1,TRBJ2-5,TRBV6-5,.,CASSLTGDSWKTQYF,TGTGCCAGCAGCCTGACAGGGGACTCCTGGAAGACCCAGTACTTC
.,TRBJ2-1,TRBV19,.,CASSMRTPIYNEQFF,TGTGCCAGTAGTATGCGCACTCCAATCTACAATGAGCAGTTCTTC
.,TRBJ2-4,TRBV28,.,CASSPHPSLAKNIQYF,TGTGCCAGCAGTCCACATCCCTCCCTAGCCAAAAACATTCAGTACTTC
.,TRBJ2-3,TRBV29-1,.,CSVGRASKTDTQYF,TGCAGCGTTGGGAGGGCTAGTAAAACAGATACGCAGTATTTT
.,TRBJ2-7,TRBV6-5,.,CASSYFSPRSYEQYF,TGTGCCAGCAGTTACTTCAGTCCCCGCTCCTACGAGCAGTACTTC
.,TRBJ2-2,TRBV19,once,CASSIDWTTGELFF,TGTGCCAGTAGTATAGATTGGACTACCGGGGAGCTGTTTTTT
.,TRBJ2-3,TRBV28,.,CASSLYQGGDTQYF,TGTGCCAGCAGTTTATACCAGGGAGGAGATACGCAGTATTTT
TRBD2,TRBJ2-3,TRBV4-2,.,CASSRLAATSTDTQYF,TGTGCCAGCAGCCGACTAGCGGCTACTAGCACAGATACGCAGTATTTT
.,TRBJ1-2,TRBV5-1,.,CASSLALGLGDGYTF,TGCGCCAGCAGCTTGGCCCTTGGACTCGGGGATGGCTACACCTTC
.,TRBJ1-1,TRBV11-2,.,CASSPSFGGTEAFF,TGTGCCAGCAGCCCCTCTTTCGGCGGGACTGAAGCTTTCTTT